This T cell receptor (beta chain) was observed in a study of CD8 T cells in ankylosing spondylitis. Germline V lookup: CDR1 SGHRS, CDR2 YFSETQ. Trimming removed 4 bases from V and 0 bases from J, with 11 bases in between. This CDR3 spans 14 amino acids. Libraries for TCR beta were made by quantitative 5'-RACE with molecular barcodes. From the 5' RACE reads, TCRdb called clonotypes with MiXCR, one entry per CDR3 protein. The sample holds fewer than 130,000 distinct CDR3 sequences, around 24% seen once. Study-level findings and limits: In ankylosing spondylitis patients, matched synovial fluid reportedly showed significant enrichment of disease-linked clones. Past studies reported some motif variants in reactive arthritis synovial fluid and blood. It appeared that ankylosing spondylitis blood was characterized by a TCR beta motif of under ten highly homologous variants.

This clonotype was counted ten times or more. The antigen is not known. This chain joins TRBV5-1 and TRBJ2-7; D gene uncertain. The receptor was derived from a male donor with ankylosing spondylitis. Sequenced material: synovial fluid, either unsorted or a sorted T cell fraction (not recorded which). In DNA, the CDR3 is TGCGCCAGCAGCCTGACCGGATACTCCTACGAGCAGTACGTC. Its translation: CASSLTGYSYEQYV.